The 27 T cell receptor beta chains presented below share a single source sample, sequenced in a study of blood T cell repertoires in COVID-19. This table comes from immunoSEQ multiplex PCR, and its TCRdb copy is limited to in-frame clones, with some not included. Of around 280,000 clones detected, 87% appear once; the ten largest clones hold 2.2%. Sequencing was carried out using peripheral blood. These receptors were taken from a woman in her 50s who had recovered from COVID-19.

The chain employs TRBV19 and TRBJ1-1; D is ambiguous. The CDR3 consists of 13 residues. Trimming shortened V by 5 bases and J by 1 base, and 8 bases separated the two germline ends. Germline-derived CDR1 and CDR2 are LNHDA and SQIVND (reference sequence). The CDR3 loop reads CASSFSGNTEAFF. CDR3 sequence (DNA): TGTGCCAGTAGTTTCTCCGGGAACACTGAAGCTTTCTTT.

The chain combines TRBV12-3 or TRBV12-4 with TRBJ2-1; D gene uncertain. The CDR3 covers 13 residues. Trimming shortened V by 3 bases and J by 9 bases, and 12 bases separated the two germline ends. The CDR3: CASSFLQWSEQFF. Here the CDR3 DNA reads TGTGCCAGCAGTTTCCTCCAGTGGAGTGAGCAGTTCTTC.

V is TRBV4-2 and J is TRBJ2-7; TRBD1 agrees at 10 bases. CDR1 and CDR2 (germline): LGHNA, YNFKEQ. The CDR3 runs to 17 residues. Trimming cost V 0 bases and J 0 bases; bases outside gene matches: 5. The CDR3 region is CASSQESGTGVSYEQYF. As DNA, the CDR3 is TGTGCCAGCAGCCAAGAGTCCGGGACAGGGGTCTCCTACGAGCAGTACTTC.

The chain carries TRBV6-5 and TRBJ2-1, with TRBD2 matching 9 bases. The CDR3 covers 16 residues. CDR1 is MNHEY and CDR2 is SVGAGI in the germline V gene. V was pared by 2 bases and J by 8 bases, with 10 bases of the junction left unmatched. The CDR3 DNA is TGTGCCAGCAGTTACGGGGCGGGGGGGCCCTCTTATGAGCAGTTCTTC. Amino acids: CASSYGAGGPSYEQFF.

This CDR3 reads CASSLAGVWDEQFF. DNA of the CDR3: TGTGCCAGTAGTCTAGCGGGAGTCTGGGATGAGCAGTTCTTC. V usage is TRBV19 and J usage is TRBJ2-1, with 10 bases lining up with TRBD2. The length of the CDR3 is 14 residues. Germline V CDR1 and CDR2: LNHDA, SQIVND (reference sequence). The J segment lost 8 bases and the V segment lost 5 bases, leaving 6 bases of the junction unmatched.

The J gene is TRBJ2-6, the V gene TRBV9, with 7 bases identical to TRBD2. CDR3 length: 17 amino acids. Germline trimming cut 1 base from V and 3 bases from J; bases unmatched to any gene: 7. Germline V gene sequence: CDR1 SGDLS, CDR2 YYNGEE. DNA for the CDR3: TGTGCCAGCAGCGTACAGCGGGGAGAGGGTGGGGCCAACGTCCTGACTTTC. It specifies CASSVQRGEGGANVLTF. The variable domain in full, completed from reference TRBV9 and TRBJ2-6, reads DSGVTQTPKHLITATGQRVTLRCSPRSGDLSVYWYQQSLDQGLQFLIQYYNGEERAKGNILERFSAQQFPDLHSELNLSSLELGDSALYFCASSVQRGEGGANVLTFGAGSRLTVL.

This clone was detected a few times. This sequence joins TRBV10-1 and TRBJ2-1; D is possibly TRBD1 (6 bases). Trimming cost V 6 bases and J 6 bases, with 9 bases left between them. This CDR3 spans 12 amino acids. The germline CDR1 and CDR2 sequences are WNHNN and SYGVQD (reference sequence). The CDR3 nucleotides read TGCGCCAGCAGGGGGGCAGTCAATGAGCAGTTCTTC. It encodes CASRGAVNEQFF.

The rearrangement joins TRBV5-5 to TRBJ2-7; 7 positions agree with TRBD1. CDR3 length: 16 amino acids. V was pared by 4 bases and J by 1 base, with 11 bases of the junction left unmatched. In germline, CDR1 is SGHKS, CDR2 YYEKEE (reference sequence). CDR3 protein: CASSDRGAGGSYEQYF. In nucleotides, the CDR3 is TGTGCCAGCAGCGACCGGGGAGCAGGGGGTTCCTACGAGCAGTACTTC.

The CDR3 nucleotides read TGTGCCAGTAGTATCGGGGCAGGGGCGGAGAGCTATGGCTACACCTTC. Residues: CASSIGAGAESYGYTF. The rearrangement uses TRBV19 and TRBJ1-2, with D tentatively TRBD1 (6 bases). There are 16 residues in the CDR3. The germline gives CDR1 LNHDA, CDR2 SQIVND (reference sequence). Trimming took off 3 bases at V and 4 bases at J, with 18 bases between the two ends.

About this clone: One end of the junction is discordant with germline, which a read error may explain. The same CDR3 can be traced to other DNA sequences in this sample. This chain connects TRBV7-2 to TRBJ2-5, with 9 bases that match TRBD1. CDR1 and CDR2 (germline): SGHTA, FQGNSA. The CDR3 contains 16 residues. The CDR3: CASSPLRDRVTVAQYF. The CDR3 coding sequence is TGCGCCAGCAGCCCCCTCCGGGACAGGGTGACTGTAGCCCAGTACTTC.

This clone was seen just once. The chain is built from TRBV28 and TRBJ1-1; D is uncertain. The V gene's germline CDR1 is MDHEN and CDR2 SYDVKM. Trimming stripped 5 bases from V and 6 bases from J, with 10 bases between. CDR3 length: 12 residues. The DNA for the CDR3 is TGTGCCAGCAGTCTGACGGGATCTGAAGCTTTCTTT. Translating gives CASSLTGSEAFF.

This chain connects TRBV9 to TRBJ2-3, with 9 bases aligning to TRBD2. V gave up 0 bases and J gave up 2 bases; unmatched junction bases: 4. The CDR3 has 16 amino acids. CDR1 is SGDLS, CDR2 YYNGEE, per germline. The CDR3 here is CASSVVASGATDTQYF. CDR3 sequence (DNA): TGTGCCAGCAGCGTAGTGGCTAGCGGGGCCACAGATACGCAGTATTTT.

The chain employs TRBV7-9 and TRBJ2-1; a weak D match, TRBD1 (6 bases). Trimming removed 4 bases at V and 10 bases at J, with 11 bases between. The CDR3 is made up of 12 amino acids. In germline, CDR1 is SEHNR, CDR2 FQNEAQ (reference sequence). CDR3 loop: CASSSVDREQFF. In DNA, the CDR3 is TGTGCCAGCAGCTCGGTAGACAGGGAGCAGTTCTTC.

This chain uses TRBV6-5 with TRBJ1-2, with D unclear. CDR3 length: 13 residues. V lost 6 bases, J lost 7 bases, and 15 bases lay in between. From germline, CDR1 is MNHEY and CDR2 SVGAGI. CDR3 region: CASSQVPSAGYTF. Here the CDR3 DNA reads TGTGCCAGCAGCCAGGTCCCCTCGGCTGGCTACACCTTC.

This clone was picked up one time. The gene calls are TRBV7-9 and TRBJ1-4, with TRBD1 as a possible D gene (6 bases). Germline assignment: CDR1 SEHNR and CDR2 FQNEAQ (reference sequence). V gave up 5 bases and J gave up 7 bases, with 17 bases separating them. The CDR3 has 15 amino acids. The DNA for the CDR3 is TGTGCCAGCAGCCAGCCGGGTCGAGGGGGTGAAAAACTGTTTTTT. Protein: CASSQPGRGGEKLFF.

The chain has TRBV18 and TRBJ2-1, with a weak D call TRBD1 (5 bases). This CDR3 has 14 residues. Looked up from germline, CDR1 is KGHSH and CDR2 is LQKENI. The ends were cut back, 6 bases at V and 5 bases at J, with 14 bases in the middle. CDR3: CASSPNEGDNEQFF. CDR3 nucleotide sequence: TGTGCCAGCTCCCCGAACGAAGGGGACAATGAGCAGTTCTTC. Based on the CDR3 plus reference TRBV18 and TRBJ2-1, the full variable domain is NAGVMQNPRHLVRRRGQEARLRCSPMKGHSHVYWYRQLPEEGLKFMVYLQKENIIDESGMPKERFSAEFPKEGPSILRIQQVVRGDSAAYFCASSPNEGDNEQFFGPGTRLTVL.

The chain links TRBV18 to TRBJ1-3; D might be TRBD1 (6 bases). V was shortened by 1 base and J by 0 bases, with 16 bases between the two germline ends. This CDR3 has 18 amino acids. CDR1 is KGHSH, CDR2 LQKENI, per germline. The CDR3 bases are TGTGCCAGCTCACCACTCAACGGGACACCGAGCTCTGGAAACACCATATATTTT. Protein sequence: CASSPLNGTPSSGNTIYF.

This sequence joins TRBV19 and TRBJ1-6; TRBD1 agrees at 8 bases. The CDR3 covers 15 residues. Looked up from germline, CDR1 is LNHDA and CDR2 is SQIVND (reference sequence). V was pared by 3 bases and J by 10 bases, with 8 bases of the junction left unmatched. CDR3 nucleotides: TGTGCCAGTAGTATTCGTCGACAGGGGAACTCACCCCTCCACTTT. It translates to CASSIRRQGNSPLHF.

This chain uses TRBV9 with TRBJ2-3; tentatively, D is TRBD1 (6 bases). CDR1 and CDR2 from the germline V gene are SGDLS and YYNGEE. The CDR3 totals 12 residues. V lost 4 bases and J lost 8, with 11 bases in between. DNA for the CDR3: TGTGCCAGCAGCCTGACAGGTTTTACGCAGTATTTT. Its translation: CASSLTGFTQYF.

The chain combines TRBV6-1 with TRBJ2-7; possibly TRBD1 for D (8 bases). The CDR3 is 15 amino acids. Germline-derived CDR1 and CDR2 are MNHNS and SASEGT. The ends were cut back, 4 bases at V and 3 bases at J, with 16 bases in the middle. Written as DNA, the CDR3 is TGTGCCAGCAGTGGCCTACAGGGGGGGAACTACGAGCAGTACTTC. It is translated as CASSGLQGGNYEQYF.

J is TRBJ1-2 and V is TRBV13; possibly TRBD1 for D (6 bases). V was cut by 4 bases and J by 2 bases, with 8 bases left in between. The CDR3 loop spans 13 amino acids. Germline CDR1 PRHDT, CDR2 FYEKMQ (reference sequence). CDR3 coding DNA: TGTGCCAGCAGCTCCGGACAGAACTATGGCTACACCTTC. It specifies CASSSGQNYGYTF.

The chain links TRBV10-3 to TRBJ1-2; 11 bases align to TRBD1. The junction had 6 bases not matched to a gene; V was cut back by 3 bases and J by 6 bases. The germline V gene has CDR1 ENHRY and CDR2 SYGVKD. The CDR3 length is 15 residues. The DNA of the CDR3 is TGTGCCATCAGTGATTATGGGACAGGGGGGAATGGCTACACCTTC. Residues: CAISDYGTGGNGYTF.

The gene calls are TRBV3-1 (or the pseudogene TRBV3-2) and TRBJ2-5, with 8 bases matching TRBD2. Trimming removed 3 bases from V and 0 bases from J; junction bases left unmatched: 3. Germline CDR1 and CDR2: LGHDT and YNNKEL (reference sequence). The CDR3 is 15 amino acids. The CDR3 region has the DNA TGTGCCAGCAGCCATACGGGGGGGTACCAAGAGACCCAGTACTTC. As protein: CASSHTGGYQETQYF.

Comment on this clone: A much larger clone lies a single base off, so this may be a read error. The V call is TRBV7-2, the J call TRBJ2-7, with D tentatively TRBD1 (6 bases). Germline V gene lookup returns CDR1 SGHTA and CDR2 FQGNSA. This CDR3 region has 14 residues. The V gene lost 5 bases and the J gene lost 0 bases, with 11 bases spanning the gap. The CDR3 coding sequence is TGTGCCAGCAGCCCCAGGGGAAGCTCCTACGAGCAGTACTTC. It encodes CASSPRGSSYEQYF.

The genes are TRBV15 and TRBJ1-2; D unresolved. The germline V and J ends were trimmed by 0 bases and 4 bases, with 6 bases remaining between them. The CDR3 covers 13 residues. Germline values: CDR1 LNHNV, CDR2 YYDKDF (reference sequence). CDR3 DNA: TGTGCCACCAGCAGAGATCAGGCCTATGGCTACACCTTC. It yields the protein CATSRDQAYGYTF.

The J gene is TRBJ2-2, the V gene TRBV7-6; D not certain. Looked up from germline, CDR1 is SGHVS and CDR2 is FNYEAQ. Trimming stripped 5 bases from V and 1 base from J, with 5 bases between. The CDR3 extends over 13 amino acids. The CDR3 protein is CASSPVNTGELFF. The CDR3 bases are TGTGCCAGCAGCCCGGTGAACACCGGGGAGCTGTTTTTT.

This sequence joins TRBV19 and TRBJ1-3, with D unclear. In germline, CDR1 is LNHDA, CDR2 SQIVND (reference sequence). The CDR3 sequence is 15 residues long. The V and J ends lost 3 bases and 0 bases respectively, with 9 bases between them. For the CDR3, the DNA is TGTGCCAGTAGTATTAGCATCTACTCTGGAAACACCATATATTTT. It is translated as CASSISIYSGNTIYF.